Presented here are 24 T cell receptor beta chains from one specimen sequenced in a study of blood T cell repertoires in COVID-19. Generated by immunoSEQ multiplex PCR, the TCRdb table keeps only in-frame clones and is missing some. This table has roughly 300,000 clones, approximately 90% appearing once. Sequenced input: PBMCs or T cells enriched from blood (not recorded which). These receptors were taken from a woman aged 30 to 39 who had recovered from COVID-19.

The genes are TRBV14 and TRBJ1-1; D remains ambiguous. Germline values: CDR1 SGHDN, CDR2 FVKESK. This CDR3 is 12 amino acids long. Trimming cost V 0 bases and J 11 bases, with 10 bases left between them. Here the CDR3 DNA reads TGTGCCAGCAGCCAAGACTCTTTCCGGGCTTTCTTT. It translates to CASSQDSFRAFF.

This clone was observed once. The chain is built from TRBV19 and TRBJ1-5; perhaps TRBD1 as D (5 bases). CDR3 length: 14 residues. CDR1 LNHDA and CDR2 SQIVND come from the germline V gene (reference sequence). Trimming cost V 5 bases and J 9 bases, with 17 bases left between them. CDR3 protein: CASSGGTRPLPQHF. For the CDR3, the DNA is TGTGCCAGTAGTGGAGGGACCCGACCGCTGCCCCAGCATTTT.

V gene TRBV12-3 or TRBV12-4 combines with J gene TRBJ2-1; D not certain. Trimming stripped 2 bases from V and 7 bases from J, with 3 bases between. The CDR3 covers 11 residues. For the CDR3, the DNA is TGTGCCAGCAGTTTACAGAATGAGCAGTTCTTC. This gives the protein CASSLQNEQFF.

The chain carries TRBV11-2 and TRBJ2-3; 7 positions match TRBD2. J gave up 2 bases and V 6 bases, and 14 bases lay outside the gene matches. There are 17 residues in the CDR3. Germline loops: CDR1 SGHAT, CDR2 FQNNGV. Here the CDR3 DNA reads TGTGCCAGCAGGTCCGGCCGGGGAGGGGACCTCACAGATACGCAGTATTTT. It yields the protein CASRSGRGGDLTDTQYF.

The chain uses TRBV5-6 and TRBJ1-1; TRBD1 matches at 7 bases. The V and J ends lost 4 bases and 6 bases, in that order; junction bases with no gene match: 6. CDR3 length: 13 residues. Germline loops: CDR1 SGHDT, CDR2 YYEEEE. CDR3 sequence (DNA): TGTGCCAGCAGCAAACAGGGGCTGGCTGAAGCTTTCTTT. Residues: CASSKQGLAEAFF. The full variable domain, rest sourced from reference TRBV5-6 and TRBJ1-1, is DAGVTQSPTHLIKTRGQQVTLRCSPKSGHDTVSWYQQALGQGPQFIFQYYEEEERQRGNFPDRFSGHQFPNYSSELNVNALLLGDSALYLCASSKQGLAEAFFGQGTRLTVV.

This clone was seen ten or more times. The chain joins TRBV11-1 to TRBJ2-2; possible D gene TRBD2, 5 bases. The V and J ends lost 4 bases and 4 bases respectively, with 13 bases between them. The CDR3 totals 15 residues. The germline CDR1 and CDR2 sequences are SGHAT and FQDESV (reference sequence). The CDR3 bases are TGTGCCAGCAGCTCCCCTCGGGGTCCCACCGGGGAGCTGTTTTTT. As protein: CASSSPRGPTGELFF.

The gene calls are TRBV7-9 and TRBJ2-2; 7 positions match TRBD2. There are 17 residues in the CDR3. CDR1 and CDR2 (germline): SEHNR, FQNEAQ (reference sequence). Losses at the gene ends were 4 bases for V and 1 base for J; bases not matched to a gene: 9. CDR3 in amino acids: CASSSPVTSENTGELFF. CDR3 bases: TGTGCCAGCAGCTCCCCAGTCACTAGCGAGAACACCGGGGAGCTGTTTTTT. The complete variable domain, with remaining parts taken from reference TRBV7-9 and TRBJ2-2, reads DTGVSQNPRHKITKRGQNVTFRCDPISEHNRLYWYRQTLGQGPEFLTYFQNEAQLEKSRLLSDRFSAERPKGSFSTLEIQRTEQGDSAMYLCASSSPVTSENTGELFFGEGSRLTVL.

The chain has TRBV24-1 and TRBJ2-3; D may be TRBD1 (6 bases). The CDR3 loop spans 15 amino acids. From germline, CDR1 is KGHDR and CDR2 SFDVKD. V was shortened by 4 bases and J by 4 bases, with 14 bases between the two germline ends. The CDR3 sequence: CATSEGRGEPDTQYF. DNA for the CDR3: TGTGCCACCAGTGAGGGCAGGGGCGAGCCAGATACGCAGTATTTT.

The V and J genes are TRBV7-9 and TRBJ1-1; D perhaps matches TRBD1 (6 bases). CDR3 length equals 14 residues. V shed 4 bases and J shed 4 bases, with 13 bases lying between them. CDR1 and CDR2 (germline): SEHNR, FQNEAQ (reference sequence). In DNA, the CDR3 is TGTGCCAGCAGCTCACCCGGGACAATCACTGAAGCTTTCTTT. Translated, it gives CASSSPGTITEAFF.

The rearrangement links TRBV7-2 to TRBJ1-3, with D hard to call. The germline gives CDR1 SGHTA, CDR2 FQGNSA. Trimming cost V 0 bases and J 2 bases, with 5 bases left between them. There are 14 residues in the CDR3. Here the CDR3 DNA reads TGTGCCAGCAGCTTAGCATCGGCTGGAAACACCATATATTTT. It encodes CASSLASAGNTIYF.

V gene TRBV19 combines with J gene TRBJ2-3; possible D gene TRBD2, 6 bases. The CDR3 spans 16 residues. The germline V gene has CDR1 LNHDA and CDR2 SQIVND (reference sequence). Trimming cost V 5 bases and J 2 bases, with 17 bases left between them. The CDR3 region is CASSQPTGVFTDTQYF. The CDR3, as DNA: TGTGCCAGTAGTCAGCCGACGGGGGTCTTCACAGATACGCAGTATTTT.

The rearrangement uses TRBV24-1 and TRBJ2-4; TRBD2 matches 7 bases. This CDR3 is 17 amino acids long. The germline V gene has CDR1 KGHDR and CDR2 SFDVKD. The V and J ends lost 0 bases and 0 bases, in that order; junction bases with no gene match: 4. CDR3: CATSDLFSGEAKNIQYF. The CDR3 DNA reads TGTGCCACCAGTGATTTGTTCAGCGGGGAAGCCAAAAACATTCAGTACTTC.

The chain combines TRBV21-1 with TRBJ1-6; TRBD1, the table's D call, lacks a check against the DNA. TRBV21-1 corresponds to a pseudogene. CDR3 length: 17 residues. The chain's CDR3 is CASSKGTASSYNSPLHF. The CDR3 bases are TGTGCCAGCAGCAAAGGGACAGCTTCCTCCTATAATTCACCCCTCCACTTT.

Comment on this clone: One junction end disagrees with the germline gene, perhaps due to a read error. The rearrangement joins TRBV7-7 to TRBJ2-5; TRBD1 agrees at 7 bases. There are 15 residues in the CDR3. From germline, CDR1 is SSHAT and CDR2 FNYEAQ (reference sequence). This CDR3 is CASSLETGPQETQYF. DNA for the CDR3: TGTGCTAGCAGCTTAGAGACAGGGCCACAAGAGACCCAGTACTTC.

This clone was recorded once. V and J are TRBV9 and TRBJ1-5, with D possibly matching TRBD1 (6 bases). The V end lost 0 bases, the J end lost 2 bases, and 9 bases lay between the germline ends. The CDR3 loop spans 15 amino acids. From germline, CDR1 is SGDLS and CDR2 YYNGEE. The CDR3 protein is CASSVGRQGNQPQHF. The CDR3 DNA sequence: TGTGCCAGCAGCGTAGGTAGACAGGGCAATCAGCCCCAGCATTTT.

This clone was seen more than once but under ten times. CDR3 sequence: CASSLAESPSEKLFF. The DNA for the CDR3 is TGTGCCAGCAGCTTAGCGGAGAGCCCCAGTGAAAAACTGTTTTTT. The rearrangement uses TRBV7-8 and TRBJ1-4; D gene ambiguous. This CDR3 comprises 15 residues. The V gene lost 0 bases and the J gene lost 7 bases, with 12 bases spanning the gap. Germline CDR1 SGHVS, CDR2 FQNEAQ.

The V and J genes are TRBV27 and TRBJ1-6; D gene ambiguous. The CDR3 runs to 17 residues. The ends were cut back, 3 bases at V and 3 bases at J, with 15 bases in the middle. CDR1 and CDR2 (germline): MNHEY, SMNVEV (reference sequence). The CDR3 loop is CASSFSGRDNYNSPLHF. CDR3 nucleotides: TGTGCCAGCAGTTTTAGTGGGAGGGATAACTATAATTCACCCCTCCACTTT.

J is TRBJ2-3 and V is TRBV6-2 or TRBV6-3; D may be TRBD2 (6 bases). CDR3 length: 15 amino acids. V shed 0 bases and J shed 3 bases, with 10 bases lying between them. The germline gives CDR1 MNHEY, CDR2 SVGEGT. This CDR3 reads CASSYSGGATDTQYF. DNA of the CDR3: TGTGCCAGCAGTTACTCTGGAGGGGCGACAGATACGCAGTATTTT.

This chain uses TRBV9 with TRBJ2-5; possible D gene TRBD2, 7 bases. The CDR3 length is 13 residues. Trimming shortened V by 4 bases and J by 5 bases, and 12 bases separated the two germline ends. Germline CDR1 reads SGDLS; CDR2 reads YYNGEE. CDR3 sequence reads: CASSQGRGETQYF. The CDR3 nucleotides are TGTGCCAGCAGCCAGGGGCGGGGGGAGACCCAGTACTTC.

This chain uses TRBV5-6 with TRBJ1-2; 7 bases agree with TRBD1. Trimming removed 1 base from V and 3 bases from J; junction bases left unmatched: 3. Looked up from germline, CDR1 is SGHDT and CDR2 is YYEEEE. The CDR3 has 14 residues. CDR3 loop: CASSLTGADYGYTF. CDR3 DNA: TGTGCCAGCAGCTTGACAGGGGCTGACTATGGCTACACCTTC.

The chain combines TRBV2 with TRBJ2-7; D gene ambiguous. Germline CDR1 is SNHLY and CDR2 is FYNNEI. The CDR3 runs to 11 residues. Trimming shortened V by 6 bases and J by 0 bases, and 3 bases separated the two germline ends. The CDR3 bases are TGTGCCAGCAGCATCTCCTACGAGCAGTACTTC. It codes for CASSISYEQYF.

CDR3 DNA: TGCGCCAGCAGCTTCGACAGGGGAGGAGTAAATGGCTACACCTTC. Translating it yields CASSFDRGGVNGYTF. The V call is TRBV5-1, the J call TRBJ1-2; TRBD1 matches 8 bases. The CDR3 length is 15 residues. The ends lost 2 bases at V and 6 bases at J; junction bases unmatched: 9. Germline CDR1 is SGHRS and CDR2 is YFSETQ.

The genes are TRBV5-1 and TRBJ2-1; possibly TRBD2 for D (6 bases). Trimming stripped 4 bases from V and 0 bases from J, with 17 bases between. The CDR3 sequence is 17 residues long. The germline V gene has CDR1 SGHRS and CDR2 YFSETQ. The chain's CDR3 is CASSLGSLGGSYNEQFF. CDR3 nucleotide sequence: TGCGCCAGCAGCCTGGGATCGTTGGGGGGCTCCTACAATGAGCAGTTCTTC.

The chain links TRBV5-1 to TRBJ2-7; 9 bases are a match to TRBD1. After removal of 4 bases from V and 6 bases from J, the junction contained 8 bases not matched to a gene. The CDR3 extends over 14 amino acids. The germline CDR1 and CDR2 sequences are SGHRS and YFSETQ. The CDR3 spells CASSPGQGFREQYF. Here the CDR3 DNA reads TGCGCCAGCAGCCCCGGACAGGGGTTTCGCGAGCAGTACTTC.